This T cell receptor (beta chain) appears in the sequencing data of a study of CD8 T cells in Susac syndrome (dated by TCRdb to between 2018 and 2021). General notes on the study: Repertoire sequencing was used to test whether CD8+ T cell activation and differentiation in Susac syndrome was antigen driven. Clonality of the CD8+ T cell repertoire was compared between roughly eleven healthy donors, approximately 14 Susac syndrome patients and some 15 multiple sclerosis patients. The full study reports these points: The number of individuals in the TCR sequencing and HLA analysis was acknowledged as relatively small.

About this clonotype itself: Its antigen is not yet known. Within one base of it there is no much larger clone, and no base qualities were kept.

RNA was extracted using the RNeasy kit, and roughly 0.5 to 1 microgram was reverse transcribed with random hexamers. The immunoSEQ multiplex PCR assay, which covers 54 Vbeta and 13 Jbeta segments, was used to amplify TCR beta CDR3 regions. Bias from PCR amplification was corrected by using a synthetic template baseline for primer optimization and for computational correction. The paper's data handling went like this. Reads were annotated to V, D and J genes according to IMGT and were analyzed with immunoSEQ Analyzer, with only productive sequences retained. Clonality was computed as one minus Shannon entropy normalized by log2 of the number of productive unique sequences. Public and private clones were assessed among the 100 most prevalent clones of each patient and control. Clones were defined as Susac-specific if absent from the healthy and MS cohorts, from approximately 1,100 published viral clones and from other ImmuneACCESS disease sequences. Using fastp at Q25 and MiXCR, TCRdb reprocessed the public reads and kept productive beta chains. Entries that share a CDR3 protein sequence are merged under the most common genes and DNA. TCRdb, rather than the study authors, made the V and J calls. The sample table lists about 300,000 distinct CDR3 sequences, over 75% of them with a count of one. Of the sample, approximately 0.2% falls within the top ten clones.

Peripheral blood CD8+ and CD4+ T cells from healthy donors, Susac syndrome patients and multiple sclerosis patients were profiled by high-throughput TCR beta sequencing. The multiple sclerosis controls were treatment-naive patients whose relapsing-remitting disease, either stable or active, fulfilled the revised McDonald criteria. Bulk CD8+ and CD4+ T cells were purified by magnetic negative isolation, while CD8+ TEMRA cells were enriched using FACS. Blood was collected in EDTA tubes and processed within 24 hours, with PBMCs isolated through density gradient centrifugation. PBMCs intended for TCR sequencing were cryopreserved in liquid nitrogen and thawed later in a water bath at 37 degrees C. The sorted or isolated CD4+, CD8+ and CD8+ TEMRA cells had a purity of 90% or higher. V and J are truncated by 3 bases and 3 bases respectively, leaving an intervening sequence of 14 bases. The CDR3 holds 15 amino acids from the cysteine to the phenylalanine. CDR3 DNA only is kept here, 45 bases in frame from base 1. As encoded in the germline V gene, CDR1 is SGHVS while CDR2 is FQNEAQ.

Recombination joined TRBV7-8 with TRBJ1-2; the D segment could be TRBD1, given 6 matching bases. This receptor was taken from a human donor with multiple sclerosis. Input material: CD8+ T cells from PBMCs. CDR3 loop: CASSFSDSYYYGYTF. The bases read TGTGCCAGCAGCTTTTCGGACAGCTACTACTATGGCTACACCTTC.